The 31 T cell receptor beta chains below come from one sample, sequenced in a study of T cells in Graves' hyperthyroidism and ophthalmopathy. The investigators amplified TCR beta CDR3 regions from RNA transcripts. Initially, a first-round RT-PCR of the TCR CDR3 employed the HTBI primer set. From the multiplex PCR reads, TCRdb called clonotypes with MiXCR, one entry per CDR3 protein. The table includes approximately 570,000 distinct CDR3 sequences, 15% to 20% detected once. The source material was blood. The receptors were sampled from a man aged 35 to 55 with Graves' ophthalmopathy.

This clonotype showed up many times. This chain joins TRBV28 and TRBJ2-7, with D tentatively TRBD2 (6 bases). The CDR3 is made up of 14 amino acids. Germline V gene sequence: CDR1 MDHEN, CDR2 SYDVKM. V dropped 7 bases and J dropped 0 bases, with 13 bases sitting between them. CDR3 loop: CASTYSGGSYEQYF. The CDR3 DNA reads as TGTGCCAGCACCTACTCCGGGGGCTCCTACGAGCAGTACTTC. The full variable domain, rest sourced from reference TRBV28 and TRBJ2-7, is DVKVTQSSRYLVKRTGEKVFLECVQDMDHENMFWYRQDPGLGLRLIYFSYDVKMKEKGDIPEGYSVSREKKERFSLILESASTNQTSMYLCASTYSGGSYEQYFGPGTRLTVT.

This chain joins TRBV2 and TRBJ2-1; 13 bases match TRBD2. The germline V gene encodes CDR1 SNHLY and CDR2 FYNNEI. The J segment lost 10 bases and the V segment lost 6 bases, leaving 12 bases of the junction unmatched. CDR3 length: 16 amino acids. CDR3 protein: CASSRGLAGQSREQFF. The CDR3, as DNA: TGTGCCAGCAGCAGGGGACTAGCGGGACAGTCCCGGGAGCAGTTCTTC.

This clonotype occurred a few times. The chain has TRBV27 and TRBJ1-5; 7 bases match TRBD1. V gave up 4 bases and J gave up 6 bases; unmatched junction bases: 9. CDR1 is MNHEY and CDR2 is SMNVEV in the germline V gene (reference sequence). The CDR3 is 15 amino acids. The CDR3, as DNA: TGTGCCAGCAGTTCCGGGACAGTAGGGACTCAGCCCCAGCATTTT. This sequence encodes CASSSGTVGTQPQHF.

This clonotype was recorded a few times. The CDR3 reads CASSVRGPSTDTQYF. The CDR3 bases are TGTGCCAGCAGTGTAAGGGGCCCTAGCACAGATACGCAGTATTTT. V gene TRBV6-1 combines with J gene TRBJ2-3; D perhaps matches TRBD1 (5 bases). Germline assignment: CDR1 MNHNS and CDR2 SASEGT. Trimming removed 4 bases from V and 0 bases from J, with 11 bases in between. CDR3 size: 15 residues.

The V and J genes are TRBV5-1 and TRBJ2-7, with 7 bases aligning to TRBD1. V shed 4 bases, J shed 7 bases, and the junction held 11 bases outside the gene matches. Germline CDR1 and CDR2: SGHRS and YFSETQ. The CDR3 is made up of 14 amino acids. The CDR3 region has the DNA TGCGCCAGCAGCATCACAGGGGATTGGGTTGAGCAGTACTTC. Amino acids: CASSITGDWVEQYF. Full variable domain (outside the CDR3, taken from reference TRBV5-1 and TRBJ2-7): KAGVTQTPRYLIKTRGQQVTLSCSPISGHRSVSWYQQTPGQGLQFLFEYFSETQRNKGNFPGRFSGRQFSNSRSEMNVSTLELGDSALYLCASSITGDWVEQYFGPGTRLTVT.

This clonotype was counted between two and nine times. This chain connects TRBV7-3 to TRBJ2-2, with TRBD1 matching over 11 bases. V gave up 5 bases and J gave up 3 bases; unmatched junction bases: 5. Germline-derived CDR1 and CDR2 are SGHTA and FQGTGA. This CDR3 is 16 amino acids long. The CDR3 nucleotides read TGTGCCAGCAGCACACCGGGACAGGGGGACACCGGGGAGCTGTTTTTT. Translating it yields CASSTPGQGDTGELFF.

This clonotype was found many times. The V call is TRBV27, the J call TRBJ2-1, with D unclear. The CDR3 runs to 15 residues. CDR1 MNHEY and CDR2 SMNVEV come from the germline V gene (reference sequence). V dropped 4 bases and J dropped 0 bases, with 10 bases sitting between them. CDR3 amino acids: CASSSESSSYNEQFF. DNA of the CDR3: TGTGCCAGCAGTTCCGAGTCGAGCTCCTACAATGAGCAGTTCTTC.

This clonotype showed up just a few times. V usage is TRBV29-1 and J usage is TRBJ1-1; the D gene is possibly TRBD1 (6 bases). This CDR3 contains 16 residues. The ends were cut back, 4 bases at V and 0 bases at J, with 18 bases in the middle. Germline V gives CDR1 SQVTM, CDR2 ANQGSEA. CDR3 protein: CSVAGGLGAVNTEAFF. CDR3 nucleotides: TGCAGCGTTGCGGGCGGCCTGGGGGCCGTGAACACTGAAGCTTTCTTT.

This clonotype was detected only a few times. The chain has TRBV3-1 and TRBJ2-7; D possibly matches TRBD1 or TRBD2 (5 bases each). Germline V CDR1 and CDR2: LGHDT, YNNKEL (reference sequence). Trimming took off 4 bases at V and 6 bases at J, with 7 bases between the two ends. CDR3 size: 11 residues. The CDR3 region is CASSRGSEQYF. The CDR3 nucleotides read TGTGCCAGCAGCCGGGGGAGCGAGCAGTACTTC.

This chain uses TRBV5-1 with TRBJ2-2; the D gene could be TRBD1 or TRBD2 (6 bases each). The V and J ends lost 3 bases and 6 bases respectively, with 15 bases between them. The CDR3 loop spans 15 amino acids. Per the germline V gene, CDR1 is SGHRS and CDR2 is YFSETQ. CDR3 nucleotides: TGCGCCAGCAGCTGGAGGGACACCTCTGCCGGGGAGCTGTTTTTT. This codes for CASSWRDTSAGELFF.

Ten or more counts support this clonotype. V usage is TRBV3-1 and J usage is TRBJ2-1; D is undetermined. The CDR3 totals 13 residues. Trimming took 5 bases from V and 4 from J, leaving 9 bases between them. Germline V gene data show CDR1 as LGHDT and CDR2 as YNNKEL (reference sequence). This chain's CDR3 is CASSTRRYNEQFF. As DNA, the CDR3 is TGTGCCAGCAGCACCCGCCGTTACAATGAGCAGTTCTTC.

This clonotype has ten or more counts. V usage is TRBV12-3 or TRBV12-4 and J usage is TRBJ1-2, with a tentative D call TRBD1 (6 bases). The V gene lost 5 bases and the J gene lost 2 bases, with 21 bases spanning the gap. CDR3 length: 17 residues. The CDR3 spells CASSALYRGQGNYGYTF. The CDR3, as DNA: TGTGCCAGCAGTGCCCTTTATAGAGGGCAGGGGAACTATGGCTACACCTTC.

The V gene is TRBV20-1, the J gene TRBJ2-5; D not resolved. Germline lookup yields CDR1 DFQATT and CDR2 SNEGSKA (reference sequence). The CDR3 spans 13 residues. The V end was cut by 3 bases, the J end by 1 base, with 9 bases between. In nucleotides, the CDR3 is TGCAGTGCTAGTTCGGGCGGCCAAGAGACCCAGTACTTC. It is translated as CSASSGGQETQYF.

This clonotype was found a few times. This chain connects TRBV13 to TRBJ1-6; weak D call: TRBD1 (5 bases). This CDR3 is 16 amino acids long. The germline V and J ends were trimmed by 4 bases and 10 bases, with 20 bases remaining between them. The germline V gene encodes CDR1 PRHDT and CDR2 FYEKMQ (reference sequence). CDR3 DNA: TGTGCCAGCAGCTCATCCGGGACCTCCCTGGCCTCACCCCTCCACTTT. As protein: CASSSSGTSLASPLHF.

The chain combines TRBV7-9 with TRBJ1-3, with D possibly TRBD1 on 5 matching bases. CDR1 is SEHNR, CDR2 FQNEAQ, per germline (reference sequence). The CDR3 is made up of 15 amino acids. V was shortened by 5 bases and J by 0 bases, with 11 bases between the two germline ends. The CDR3 DNA reads as TGTGCCAGCAGCCAGTTTGGGGGCTCTGGAAACACCATATATTTT. It translates to CASSQFGGSGNTIYF.

In its sample, this clonotype was seen many times. CDR3: CASSYKGTSGVSSYEQYF. CDR3 DNA sequence: TGTGCCAGCAGCTATAAAGGTACTAGCGGGGTAAGCTCCTACGAGCAGTACTTC. The rearrangement links TRBV7-2 to TRBJ2-7, with TRBD2 identical over 10 bases. The germline V gene has CDR1 SGHTA and CDR2 FQGNSA. The CDR3 is made up of 18 amino acids. J was trimmed by 0 bases and V by 4 bases; bases with no gene match: 12. The entire variable domain, with the rest obtained from reference TRBV7-2 and TRBJ2-7, is as follows: GAGVSQSPSNKVTEKGKDVELRCDPISGHTALYWYRQSLGQGLEFLIYFQGNSAPDKSGLPSDRFSAERTGGSVSTLTIQRTQQEDSAVYLCASSYKGTSGVSSYEQYFGPGTRLTVT.

In its sample, this clonotype was seen many times. V gene TRBV14 combines with J gene TRBJ2-1; 13 positions agree with TRBD2. The CDR3 is 16 amino acids. With V trimmed by 3 bases and J by 8 bases, 7 bases remained unmatched. The germline CDR1 and CDR2 sequences are SGHDN and FVKESK. The CDR3 sequence is CASSQGLAGTFHEQFF. CDR3 DNA sequence: TGTGCCAGCAGCCAGGGACTAGCGGGGACCTTCCATGAGCAGTTCTTC. The full variable domain, in which reference TRBV14 and TRBJ2-1 provide the parts outside the CDR3, is EAGVTQFPSHSVIEKGQTVTLRCDPISGHDNLYWYRRVMGKEIKFLLHFVKESKQDESGMPNNRFLAERTGGTYSTLKVQPAELEDSGVYFCASSQGLAGTFHEQFFGPGTRLTVL.

This clonotype was seen only a few times. V usage is TRBV4-2 and J usage is TRBJ2-7; no definite D call. There are 13 residues in the CDR3. The V and J ends lost 5 bases and 2 bases respectively, with 10 bases between them. CDR1 is LGHNA and CDR2 is YNFKEQ in the germline V gene. For the CDR3, the DNA is TGTGCCAGCAGCAAGGGCATAACCTACGAGCAGTACTTC. Its protein product is CASSKGITYEQYF.

This clonotype was detected many times. The chain carries TRBV28 and TRBJ2-7; possible D gene TRBD2, 6 bases. The V gene lost 3 bases and the J gene lost 2 bases, with 11 bases spanning the gap. Germline CDR1 MDHEN, CDR2 SYDVKM. The CDR3 covers 14 residues. The CDR3 bases are TGTGCCAGCAGTTTGGCGGGGCCTCCCTACGAGCAGTACTTC. This encodes CASSLAGPPYEQYF.

This sequence joins TRBV6-2 or TRBV6-3 and TRBJ2-6; the D is unclear. CDR3 size: 13 residues. Germline CDR1 MNHEY, CDR2 SVGEGT. V was cut by 6 bases and J by 4 bases, with 7 bases left in between. The CDR3: CASRPLGANVLTF. The CDR3 bases are TGTGCCAGCAGACCGTTGGGGGCCAACGTCCTGACTTTC.

This clonotype was detected a few times. This chain joins TRBV7-9 and TRBJ2-5; no reliable D call. There are 15 residues in the CDR3. Trimming took 5 bases from V and 3 from J, leaving 16 bases between them. Per the germline V gene, CDR1 is SEHNR and CDR2 is FQNEAQ (reference sequence). The chain's CDR3 is CASSVRSVREETQYF. CDR3 in DNA: TGTGCCAGCAGCGTCCGGTCCGTAAGGGAAGAGACCCAGTACTTC. The variable domain in full, completed from reference TRBV7-9 and TRBJ2-5, reads DTGVSQNPRHKITKRGQNVTFRCDPISEHNRLYWYRQTLGQGPEFLTYFQNEAQLEKSRLLSDRFSAERPKGSFSTLEIQRTEQGDSAMYLCASSVRSVREETQYFGPGTRLLVL.

This clonotype was counted at least ten times. CDR3 DNA sequence: TGCAGTGCTAGCCACGCCCGGGCGTTGTCCGAGACCCAGTACTTC. Protein: CSASHARALSETQYF. This chain links TRBV20-1 with TRBJ2-5; D call uncertain. From germline, CDR1 is DFQATT and CDR2 SNEGSKA (reference sequence). V was shortened by 3 bases and J by 5 bases, with 19 bases between the two germline ends. The CDR3 covers 15 residues.

This clonotype was recorded a few times. J is TRBJ2-5 and V is TRBV7-9, with D possibly being TRBD1 (5 bases). V lost 0 bases and J lost 7, with 12 bases in between. Germline V gives CDR1 SEHNR, CDR2 FQNEAQ (reference sequence). CDR3 length: 14 residues. The CDR3 is CASSLAQGPGTQYF. The DNA for the CDR3 is TGTGCCAGCAGCTTAGCGCAGGGTCCGGGGACCCAGTACTTC.

The chain carries TRBV14 and TRBJ1-1, with D unresolved. The CDR3 loop spans 13 amino acids. Trimming cost V 4 bases and J 7 bases, with 13 bases left between them. Looked up from germline, CDR1 is SGHDN and CDR2 is FVKESK. The CDR3 loop is CASSPSSGYEAFF. In DNA form, the CDR3 reads TGTGCCAGCAGCCCATCTTCCGGGTATGAAGCTTTCTTT.

This clonotype was detected ten times or more. The chain employs TRBV10-3 and TRBJ2-3; D unclear. Trimming took 6 bases from V and 0 from J, leaving 13 bases between them. This CDR3 is 15 amino acids long. Germline CDR1 is ENHRY and CDR2 is SYGVKD. The CDR3 sequence is CAIRLDGSSTDTQYF. Written as DNA, the CDR3 is TGTGCCATCAGGCTTGACGGATCTAGCACAGATACGCAGTATTTT.

The rearrangement links TRBV12-5 to TRBJ2-3, with 8 bases fitting TRBD2. V trimming: 5 bases; J trimming: 2 bases; junction bases outside the gene matches: 18. Germline loops: CDR1 LGHNT, CDR2 FRNRAP. This CDR3 has 19 amino acids. The DNA for the CDR3 is TGTGCTAGTGGTAAAAGACTTAGGCGGGGGGTTGAGGACACAGATACGCAGTATTTT. Translation gives CASGKRLRRGVEDTDTQYF.

In regard to this clonotype: The junction and the germline gene differ at one end; a read error may be behind it. This rearrangement joins TRBV27 to TRBJ2-3; D call uncertain. This CDR3 has 18 amino acids. Looked up from germline, CDR1 is MNHEY and CDR2 is SMNVEV (reference sequence). DNA for the CDR3: TGTGTCAGCAGTGATTGGAGAGACTCCGGGCACGCGACAGATACGCAGTATTTT. Translating gives CVSSDWRDSGHATDTQYF.

This clonotype appeared many times. The chain uses TRBV6-5 and TRBJ2-7; either TRBD1 or TRBD2 may fit D (5 bases each). CDR1 and CDR2 from the germline V gene are MNHEY and SVGAGI. The CDR3 contains 15 residues. The ends were cut back, 0 bases at V and 0 bases at J, with 9 bases in the middle. CDR3 residues: CASSYSAGSSYEQYF. The CDR3 DNA sequence: TGTGCCAGCAGTTACTCAGCAGGGAGCTCCTACGAGCAGTACTTC.

The chain carries TRBV2 and TRBJ2-7, with D tentatively TRBD2 (6 bases). The CDR3 runs to 13 residues. The germline CDR1 and CDR2 sequences are SNHLY and FYNNEI. V was trimmed by 8 bases and J by 1 base, leaving 12 bases between them. CDR3 bases: TGTGCCAGCGGGCGACTAGTTTCCTACGAGCAGTACTTC. It specifies CASGRLVSYEQYF.

In its sample, this clonotype was seen a few times. This chain uses TRBV3-1 with TRBJ2-1; weak D call: TRBD1 (5 bases). Germline V gene lookup returns CDR1 LGHDT and CDR2 YNNKEL (reference sequence). The CDR3 extends over 12 amino acids. V shed 4 bases and J shed 12 bases, with 13 bases lying between them. CDR3 DNA sequence: TGTGCCAGCAGCCTCGCTGTGGGGCTGCAGTTCTTC. Its protein is CASSLAVGLQFF.

About this clonotype: A junction end diverges from the germline sequence, so it may reflect a read error. The J gene is TRBJ2-7, the V gene TRBV12-3 or TRBV12-4, with D possibly matching TRBD1 (5 bases). The CDR3 totals 14 residues. The CDR3 protein is CASSLALGAPERDF. Written as DNA, the CDR3 is TGTGCCAGCAGTTTAGCGCTAGGGGCCCCCGAGCGAGACTTC.